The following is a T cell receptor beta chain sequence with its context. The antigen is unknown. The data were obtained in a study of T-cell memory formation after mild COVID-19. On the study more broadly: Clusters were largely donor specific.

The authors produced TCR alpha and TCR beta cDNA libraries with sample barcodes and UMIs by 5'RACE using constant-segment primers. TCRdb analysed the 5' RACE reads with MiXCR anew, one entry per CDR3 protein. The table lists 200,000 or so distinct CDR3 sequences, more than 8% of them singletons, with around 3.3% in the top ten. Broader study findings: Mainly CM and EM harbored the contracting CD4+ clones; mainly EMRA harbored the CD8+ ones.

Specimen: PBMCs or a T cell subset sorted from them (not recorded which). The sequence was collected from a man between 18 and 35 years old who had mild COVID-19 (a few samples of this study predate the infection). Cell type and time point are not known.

The DNA of the CDR3 is TGTGCCAGCTCACCACGTGTTGCGGGGGGGCTAAATGAGCAGTTCTTC. Its protein product is CASSPRVAGGLNEQFF. The J gene is TRBJ2-1, the V gene TRBV18; 9 nucleotides line up with TRBD2. The germline V gene encodes CDR1 KGHSH and CDR2 LQKENI. V shed 1 base and J 7 bases; nucleotides not matched to a gene: 8. The length of the CDR3 is 16 residues. Variable domain in full (rest from reference TRBV18 and TRBJ2-1): NAGVMQNPRHLVRRRGQEARLRCSPMKGHSHVYWYRQLPEEGLKFMVYLQKENIIDESGMPKERFSAEFPKEGPSILRIQQVVRGDSAAYFCASSPRVAGGLNEQFFGPGTRLTVL.